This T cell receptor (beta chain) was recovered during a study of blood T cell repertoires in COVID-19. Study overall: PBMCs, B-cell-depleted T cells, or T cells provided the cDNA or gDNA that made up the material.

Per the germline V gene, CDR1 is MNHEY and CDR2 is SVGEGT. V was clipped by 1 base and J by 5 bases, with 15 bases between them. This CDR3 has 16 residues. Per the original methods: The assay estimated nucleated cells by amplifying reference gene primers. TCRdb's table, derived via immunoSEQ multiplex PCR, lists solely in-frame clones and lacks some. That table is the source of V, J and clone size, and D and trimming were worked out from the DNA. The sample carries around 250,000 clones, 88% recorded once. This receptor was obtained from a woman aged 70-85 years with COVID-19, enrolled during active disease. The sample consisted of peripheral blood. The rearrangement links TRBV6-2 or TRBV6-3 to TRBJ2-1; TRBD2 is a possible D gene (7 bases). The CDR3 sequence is CASSYLGGGSHNEQFF. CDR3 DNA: TGTGCCAGCAGTTACTTAGGGGGAGGGTCCCACAATGAGCAGTTCTTC.